This T cell receptor (beta chain) is drawn from a study of post-analysis software for immune sequencing data. The wider study: Patients with relapsing-remitting, secondary progressive and progressive-relapsing multiple sclerosis courses were all represented.

Unique molecular identifiers tagged the TCR beta cDNA libraries. The source material, 1 to 10 million T cells, gave rise to 510,000 or so cDNA molecules. One entry per CDR3 protein, called by TCRdb with MiXCR from the PCR reads. The sample contains approximately 400,000 distinct CDR3 sequences, 30% to 45% of which appear only once. The CDR3 extends over 16 amino acids. Trimming cost V 8 bases and J 0 bases; bases outside gene matches: 13. A word on this clonotype: Its matching antigen is unknown.

Study outcomes and limitations: The F measure placed samples prepared in the same batch into strongly shared clusters. When compared against controls, multiple sclerosis patients showed significantly lower normalized Chao1 diversity. When patients were compared with controls, about five TRBV segments were more frequent, TRBV5-6, TRBV5-1 and TRBV20-1 among them.

The sequence was collected from a girl aged 5-17 years with multiple sclerosis. The chain combines TRBV12-3 or TRBV12-4 with TRBJ2-7, with 7 bases matching TRBD2. The material sequenced was blood. The CDR3 is CASRFPGGGSSYEQYF. DNA of the CDR3: TGTGCCAGCCGATTCCCGGGGGGTGGGAGCTCCTACGAGCAGTACTTC.